Listed here are 25 T cell receptor beta chains from one sample, sequenced in a study of blood T cell repertoires in COVID-19. Using immunoSEQ multiplex PCR, the repertoire was profiled, and TCRdb retains in-frame clones only, with some absent. The sample yields about 52,000 clones, just under 90% seen once. Sequencing was done on a sample of peripheral blood. Receptors originate from an elderly man with active or convalescent COVID-19.

The chain uses TRBV18 and TRBJ2-1; TRBD2 agrees at 10 bases. Germline CDR1 and CDR2: KGHSH and LQKENI. The CDR3 consists of 19 residues. Unmatched junction bases numbered 20, after V lost 6 bases and J lost 6 bases. The CDR3 spells CASSPTPYSASGRSNEQFF. The DNA for the CDR3 is TGTGCCAGCTCGCCTACCCCGTATTCGGCTAGCGGGAGAAGCAATGAGCAGTTCTTC.

This chain connects TRBV9 to TRBJ1-3, with 10 nucleotides matching TRBD1. The CDR3 sequence is 15 residues long. Germline V gives CDR1 SGDLS, CDR2 YYNGEE. Trimming took 1 base from V and 3 from J; bases not matched to a gene: 1. In DNA, the CDR3 is TGTGCCAGCAGCGTAAGGACAGGGGGTGGAAACACCATATATTTT. Its translation: CASSVRTGGGNTIYF.

V gene TRBV7-9 combines with J gene TRBJ1-6; 7 nucleotides align to TRBD1. Germline values: CDR1 SEHNR, CDR2 FQNEAQ (reference sequence). The J segment lost 7 bases and the V segment lost 7 bases, leaving 10 bases of the junction unmatched. CDR3 length equals 15 residues. The chain's CDR3 is CASNTGTDLNSPLHF. CDR3 nucleotides: TGTGCCAGCAACACCGGGACAGACCTAAATTCACCCCTCCACTTT.

The J gene is TRBJ1-2, the V gene TRBV27; 7 positions agree with TRBD1. Trimming cost V 6 bases and J 4 bases; bases outside gene matches: 5. Germline-derived CDR1 and CDR2 are MNHEY and SMNVEV (reference sequence). The CDR3 is 13 residues long. The CDR3, as DNA: TGTGCCAGCAGACAACAGGGGAGCTATGGCTACACCTTC. As protein: CASRQQGSYGYTF.

Points on this clone: An end of the junction does not agree with germline; a read error may underlie this. This chain joins TRBV4-1 and TRBJ2-1, with TRBD2 matching over 8 bases. There are 19 residues in the CDR3. Germline assignment: CDR1 MGHRA and CDR2 YSYEKL. CDR3 nucleotide sequence: TGCGCCAGCAGACAAGACCCACAATCCACTAGCGGACCTTACAATGAGCAGTTCTTC. Encoded protein: CASRQDPQSTSGPYNEQFF.

The chain has TRBV19 and TRBJ1-2; the match to TRBD1 covers 9 bases. With 11 bases clipped from V and 6 bases from J, the junction kept 13 bases outside the gene matches. The germline V gene has CDR1 LNHDA and CDR2 SQIVND (reference sequence). CDR3 size: 14 residues. Written as DNA, the CDR3 is TGTGCCTGCTCCACGGGACAGGGATCTAATGGCTACACCTTC. Translating gives CACSTGQGSNGYTF. Based on the CDR3 plus reference TRBV19 and TRBJ1-2, the full variable domain is DGGITQSPKYLFRKEGQNVTLSCEQNLNHDAMYWYRQDPGQGLRLIYYSQIVNDFQKGDIAEGYSVSREKKESFPLTVTSAQKNPTAFYLCACSTGQGSNGYTFGSGTRLTVV.

This chain uses TRBV11-3 with TRBJ2-5, with 11 bases fitting TRBD2. This CDR3 has 17 amino acids. Per the germline V gene, CDR1 is SGHNT and CDR2 is YENEEA. Unmatched junction bases numbered 13, after V lost 5 bases and J lost 5 bases. The CDR3 here is CASSPGLAEPGEETQYF. The CDR3 nucleotides read TGTGCCAGCAGCCCGGGACTAGCGGAACCCGGGGAGGAGACCCAGTACTTC.

In nucleotides, the CDR3 is TGTGCCAGCTCGCGAGGGGGGGCGAACACTGAAGCTTTCTTT. Protein sequence: CASSRGGANTEAFF. V gene TRBV28 combines with J gene TRBJ1-1; a weak D match, TRBD1 (6 bases). The CDR3 totals 14 residues. V lost 8 bases and J lost 1, with 14 bases in between. Germline V lookup: CDR1 MDHEN, CDR2 SYDVKM.

The CDR3 nucleotides are TGTGCCAGCAGCCGACAGGGCAATCAGCCCCAGCATTTT. Translation gives CASSRQGNQPQHF. V usage is TRBV7-8 and J usage is TRBJ1-5; a weak D match, TRBD1 (6 bases). The CDR3 extends over 13 amino acids. V lost 5 bases to trimming and J lost 2 bases, with 7 bases between them. Germline loops: CDR1 SGHVS, CDR2 FQNEAQ.

This chain joins TRBV11-2 and TRBJ2-2, with 11 bases lining up with TRBD2. V was clipped by 5 bases and J by 6 bases; unmatched bases: 5. The CDR3 sequence is 15 residues long. Germline CDR1 and CDR2: SGHAT and FQNNGV. The DNA of the CDR3 is TGTGCCAGCAGCCGAACACTAGCGGGGGCCGGGGAGCTGTTTTTT. Translated, it gives CASSRTLAGAGELFF.

This clone occurred a few times. V usage is TRBV28 and J usage is TRBJ2-7; 9 positions agree with TRBD2. After removal of 7 bases from V and 5 bases from J, the junction contained 9 bases not matched to a gene. The length of the CDR3 is 14 residues. Germline assignment: CDR1 MDHEN and CDR2 SYDVKM. This CDR3 reads CASTASGIVDEQYF. The CDR3 coding sequence is TGTGCCAGCACCGCTAGCGGGATAGTCGACGAGCAGTACTTC.

The chain has TRBV9 and TRBJ2-3; 9 nucleotides agree with TRBD2. Trimming took 0 bases from V and 2 from J; bases not matched to a gene: 16. The CDR3 runs to 20 residues. CDR1 is SGDLS, CDR2 YYNGEE, per germline. CDR3 sequence reads: CASSVAPSGGFLSDTDTQYF. CDR3 in DNA: TGTGCCAGCAGCGTAGCTCCCAGCGGGGGGTTCCTATCCGACACAGATACGCAGTATTTT.

This chain links TRBV19 with TRBJ1-1; D ambiguous. The CDR3 is 13 amino acids. With 5 bases removed from V and 2 bases from J, the gap between germline ends came to 9 bases. The V gene's germline CDR1 is LNHDA and CDR2 SQIVND (reference sequence). The chain's CDR3 is CASSFGRNTEAFF. The CDR3, as DNA: TGTGCCAGTAGTTTTGGCAGAAACACTGAAGCTTTCTTT.

This chain joins TRBV30 and TRBJ1-1; 8 bases line up with TRBD1. The CDR3 extends over 13 amino acids. After removal of 7 bases from V and 1 base from J, the junction contained 5 bases not matched to a gene. CDR1 is GTSNPN, CDR2 SVGIG, per germline (reference sequence). CDR3 sequence (DNA): TGTGCCTCGCACAGGGGGGGGAACACTGAAGCTTTCTTT. Residues: CASHRGGNTEAFF. The variable domain in full, with the rest retrieved from reference TRBV30 and TRBJ1-1, is SQTIHQWPATLVQPVGSPLSLECTVEGTSNPNLYWYRQAAGRGLQLLFYSVGIGQISSEVPQNLSASRPQDRQFILSSKKLLLSDSGFYLCASHRGGNTEAFFGQGTRLTVV.

The J gene is TRBJ1-2, the V gene TRBV10-3; D is perhaps TRBD1 (6 bases). Germline V CDR1 and CDR2: ENHRY, SYGVKD. The CDR3 covers 13 residues. Deletions cut 10 bases from V and 8 bases from J, with 20 bases between. The CDR3 protein is CATSLQGVEGYTF. Written as DNA, the CDR3 is TGTGCCACCTCGTTACAGGGCGTTGAGGGCTACACCTTC.

This chain uses TRBV18 with TRBJ1-5; D is undetermined. The V gene lost 0 bases and the J gene lost 5 bases, with 14 bases spanning the gap. From germline, CDR1 is KGHSH and CDR2 LQKENI. The CDR3 has 16 residues. CDR3 loop: CASSPPNDYRDQPQHF. In DNA form, the CDR3 reads TGTGCCAGCTCACCACCGAATGATTACCGCGATCAGCCCCAGCATTTT.

The DNA of the CDR3 is TGTGCCAGCAGCTTCGACAGGGGCGGCGAGCAGTACTTC. Translation gives CASSFDRGGEQYF. This rearrangement joins TRBV7-7 to TRBJ2-7, with 8 bases identical to TRBD1. CDR3 size: 13 residues. The germline V gene encodes CDR1 SSHAT and CDR2 FNYEAQ (reference sequence). Trimming took 3 bases from V and 6 from J; bases not matched to a gene: 4.

The count of this clone is one. The chain recombines TRBV10-2 with TRBJ2-1; D may be TRBD1 (5 bases). V was pared by 8 bases and J by 5 bases, with 16 bases between. Germline-derived CDR1 and CDR2 are WSHSY and SAAADI. The CDR3 sequence is 14 residues long. This CDR3 is CASSLGALNNEQFF. CDR3 in DNA: TGCGCCAGCTCTCTAGGGGCCCTCAACAATGAGCAGTTCTTC.

The chain employs TRBV7-2 and TRBJ2-7, with a tentative D call TRBD2 (6 bases). From germline, CDR1 is SGHTA and CDR2 FQGNSA. Trimming took off 2 bases at V and 0 bases at J, with 11 bases between the two ends. This CDR3 spans 15 amino acids. CDR3 in amino acids: CASSLTAGRSYEQYF. CDR3 DNA sequence: TGTGCCAGCAGCTTAACGGCGGGGCGCTCCTACGAGCAGTACTTC.

The chain carries TRBV21-1 and TRBJ2-7; the table's D call, TRBD2, has no DNA check behind it. TRBV21-1 is a documented pseudogene. The CDR3 is 11 amino acids. This CDR3 is CASTLSYEQYF. CDR3 sequence (DNA): TGTGCCAGCACCCTCTCCTACGAGCAGTACTTC.

A few counts support this clone. The chain couples TRBV10-3 to TRBJ2-1; TRBD2 matches 14 bases. The length of the CDR3 is 19 residues. J gave up 5 bases and V 2 bases, and 11 bases lay outside the gene matches. The V gene's germline CDR1 is ENHRY and CDR2 SYGVKD. The CDR3 nucleotides are TGTGCCATCAGTGAGAACCCTAGGGGACTAGCGGGAGAAGACAATGAGCAGTTCTTC. Translation gives CAISENPRGLAGEDNEQFF.

V gene TRBV5-8 combines with J gene TRBJ2-5; 8 nucleotides match TRBD1. Germline assignment: CDR1 SGHTS and CDR2 YDEGEE. J lost 4 bases, V lost 4 bases, and 9 bases had no gene match. The CDR3 is 15 amino acids. In DNA form, the CDR3 reads TGTGCCAGCAGCGGTGGCGATACAGGGGGAGAGACCCAGTACTTC. It encodes CASSGGDTGGETQYF.

The CDR3 nucleotides read TGCGCCAGCAGTGAGACCCCGGGAGGGATAGAAGAGACCCAGTACTTC. Protein product: CASSETPGGIEETQYF. The chain carries TRBV10-2 and TRBJ2-5; 8 bases match TRBD2. V trimming: 2 bases; J trimming: 3 bases; junction bases outside the gene matches: 8. CDR1 and CDR2 from the germline V gene are WSHSY and SAAADI. The CDR3 covers 16 residues.

The V gene is TRBV5-1, the J gene TRBJ2-1; D might be TRBD2 (5 bases). CDR3 length equals 14 residues. V was pared by 2 bases and J by 8 bases, with 14 bases between. Germline V gene data show CDR1 as SGHRS and CDR2 as YFSETQ. As DNA, the CDR3 is TGCGCCAGCAGCTTACTGAGCGGCTCGGATGAGCAGTTCTTC. This sequence encodes CASSLLSGSDEQFF.

The rearrangement links TRBV18 to TRBJ2-5; maybe TRBD1 (5 bases). The CDR3 runs 15 residues. The germline V and J ends were trimmed by 0 bases and 1 base, with 9 bases remaining between them. Per germline, CDR1 KGHSH and CDR2 LQKENI. Here the CDR3 reads CASSPPAGSQETQYF. As DNA, the CDR3 is TGTGCCAGCTCACCACCGGCAGGGTCCCAAGAGACCCAGTACTTC.